A selection of T cell receptor beta chains follows, all from one sample in a study of blood T cell repertoires in COVID-19. Libraries were prepared by immunoSEQ multiplex PCR; TCRdb keeps only in-frame clonotypes and omits some of them. The sample includes 55,000 to 80,000 clones, over 70% seen only once; the top ten take less than 2.5%. Sequenced sample: peripheral blood. All receptors come from a human donor in a cohort sampled during active COVID-19. Both conserved end residues are part of each CDR3. D genes are given only for firm matches. Only part of the rows carry a size: once, few, many, or a class if the clone is expanded.

j_call v_call d_call clone_size cdr3_nt cdr3_aa
TRBJ2-7 TRBV11-2 TRBD1 once TGTGCCAGCAGCTTAGTATTTGGACAGGCTTCCTACGAGCAGTACTTC CASSLVFGQASYEQYF
TRBJ1-4 TRBV4-1 . . TGCGCCAGCAGCCAAACCAGACAGAGTAATGAAAAACTGTTTTTT CASSQTRQSNEKLFF
TRBJ2-3 TRBV5-8 . once TGTGCCAGCAGCCCCGGCCGACTAAAGGGTAGCACAGATACGCAGTATTTT CASSPGRLKGSTDTQYF
TRBJ2-2 TRBV19 TRBD1 . TGTGCCAGTAGAGGACAGGGCCCTAAGGAGCTGTTTTTT CASRGQGPKELFF
TRBJ1-1 TRBV7-2 TRBD1 few TGTGCCAGCAGCCCACGCGGGGACAGTGAAGCTTTCTTT CASSPRGDSEAFF
TRBJ1-4 TRBV2 TRBD1 . TGTGCCAGCAGTGCCGGGACAGGGGACTTGAAACTGTTTTTT CASSAGTGDLKLFF
TRBJ2-2 TRBV5-1 . . TGCGCCAGCAGCTTGGCCGACACCGGGGAGCTGTTTTTT CASSLADTGELFF
TRBJ1-3 TRBV2 TRBD1 . TGTGCCAGCAGGGACAGGGATAGCTCTGGAAACACCATATATTTT CASRDRDSSGNTIYF
TRBJ1-2 TRBV27 . . TGTGCCAGTGGTGGACAATTCTATGGCTACACCTTC CASGGQFYGYTF
TRBJ1-2 TRBV28 . . TGTGCCAGCGTAGGGCGTCAGGGGCCCTATGGCTACACCTTC CASVGRQGPYGYTF
TRBJ2-1 TRBV29-1 TRBD2 . TGCAGCGTTGACGGGGGACTAGCGGGACCATACAATGAGCAGTTCTTC CSVDGGLAGPYNEQFF
TRBJ2-7 TRBV5-1 . . TGCGCCAGCAGCTTGTTCGGGGTCGAGCAGTACTTC CASSLFGVEQYF
TRBJ1-6 TRBV30 TRBD1 once TGTGCCGGGACAGTCCGCCCGACAGCACCCCTCCACTTT CAGTVRPTAPLHF
TRBJ2-7 TRBV30 . . TGTGCCTGGAGGCGGACTGGCTACGAGCAGTACTTC CAWRRTGYEQYF
TRBJ1-1 TRBV20-1 . once TGCAGGGCTGGTCGAGGCACTGAAGCTTTCTTT CRAGRGTEAFF
TRBJ2-7 TRBV18 . . TGTGCCAGCTCGTTCCAGGACAACTCCTACGAGCAGTACTTC CASSFQDNSYEQYF
TRBJ2-1 TRBV7-7 TRBD1 . TGTGCTAGCAGCGTCTTGCAGGGGGCAAAGCACAATGAGCAGTTCTTC CASSVLQGAKHNEQFF
TRBJ2-6 TRBV4-2 . . TGTGCCAGCAGCCAAGATGACAGCTCTGGGGCCAACGTCCTGACTTTC CASSQDDSSGANVLTF
TRBJ2-4 TRBV7-9 TRBD2 . TGTGCCAGCAGCTCACCGAAGGGGCTAGCGGTCAAAAACATTCAGTACTTC CASSSPKGLAVKNIQYF
TRBJ1-2 TRBV7-9 TRBD1 . TGTGCCAGCAGCCCCCGGGACAGCCTAAGGGTAGCTAACTATGGCTACACCTTC CASSPRDSLRVANYGYTF
TRBJ1-2 TRBV5-5 TRBD1 . TGTGCCAGCAGCCTAGGACAGGGACGTAACTATGGCTACACCTTC CASSLGQGRNYGYTF
TRBJ1-5 TRBV12-3/TRBV12-4 . . TGTGCCAGCAGTTTCCTGGGCACTCAGCCCCAGCATTTT CASSFLGTQPQHF
TRBJ2-7 TRBV29-1 . . TGCAGCGTTGAATTCCGACAAACTGGATACGAGCAGTACTTC CSVEFRQTGYEQYF
TRBJ2-5 TRBV28 . . TGTGCCAGCAGTTCGAGTAGCCGAGGGACCCAGTACTTC CASSSSSRGTQYF
TRBJ2-5 TRBV7-2 TRBD2 . TGTGCCAGCAGTTTTAGCCGGGGGGGCCTTGGAGAGACCCAGTACTTC CASSFSRGGLGETQYF
TRBJ2-3 TRBV7-2 . . TGTGCCAGCAGCCACGGGGGACGGGAGAGCACAGATACGCAGTATTTT CASSHGGRESTDTQYF
TRBJ2-5 TRBV25-1 . . TGTGCCAGCACGCTGGCGGGGACGGAGACCCAGTACTTC CASTLAGTETQYF
TRBJ1-5 TRBV7-2 . . TGTGCCACCCCAATAATTACAGGGTATAGCAATCAGCCCCAGCATTTT CATPIITGYSNQPQHF
TRBJ2-6 TRBV5-5 . . TGTGCCAGCAGCTTGTGGGAGGCTGGGGCCAACGTCCTGACTTTC CASSLWEAGANVLTF
TRBJ1-5 TRBV14 . . TGTGCCAGCAGCCATCAGGGTCCGAGAGCAACACTCAATCAGCCCCAGCATTTT CASSHQGPRATLNQPQHF
TRBJ1-2 TRBV6-5 . . TGTGCCAGCAGTTATAACAGCAACTATGGCTACACCTTC CASSYNSNYGYTF
TRBJ1-1 TRBV28 TRBD1 . TGTGCCAGCAGTTTAAACTGGGACAGGAACACTGAAGCTTTCTTT CASSLNWDRNTEAFF